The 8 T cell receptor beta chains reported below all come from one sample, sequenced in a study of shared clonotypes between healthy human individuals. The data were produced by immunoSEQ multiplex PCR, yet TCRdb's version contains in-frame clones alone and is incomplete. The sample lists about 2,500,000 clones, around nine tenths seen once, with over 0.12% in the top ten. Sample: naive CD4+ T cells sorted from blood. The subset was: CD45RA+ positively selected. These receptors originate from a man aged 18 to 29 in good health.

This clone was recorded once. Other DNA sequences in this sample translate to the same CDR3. The CDR3: CASGGEYEQYF. CDR3 sequence (DNA): TGTGCCAGCGGGGGGGAGTACGAGCAGTACTTC. The rearrangement links TRBV9 to TRBJ2-7; 7 nucleotides agree with TRBD2. The length of the CDR3 is 11 residues. The junction had 2 bases not matched to a gene; V was cut back by 7 bases and J by 4 bases. Germline lookup yields CDR1 SGDLS and CDR2 YYNGEE. The whole variable domain, filled in from reference TRBV9 and TRBJ2-7, reads DSGVTQTPKHLITATGQRVTLRCSPRSGDLSVYWYQQSLDQGLQFLIQYYNGEERAKGNILERFSAQQFPDLHSELNLSSLELGDSALYFCASGGEYEQYFGPGTRLTVT.

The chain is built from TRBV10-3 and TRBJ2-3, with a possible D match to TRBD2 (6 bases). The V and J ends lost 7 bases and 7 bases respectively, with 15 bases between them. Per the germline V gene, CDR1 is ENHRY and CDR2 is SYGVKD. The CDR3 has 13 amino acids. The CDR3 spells CAIKGPGGYTQYF. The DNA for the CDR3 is TGTGCCATCAAGGGCCCCGGGGGATATACGCAGTATTTT.

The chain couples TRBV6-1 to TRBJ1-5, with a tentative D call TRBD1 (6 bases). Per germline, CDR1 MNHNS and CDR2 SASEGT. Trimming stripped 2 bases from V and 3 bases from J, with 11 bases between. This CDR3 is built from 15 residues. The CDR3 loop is CASSELQGFNQPQHF. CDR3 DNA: TGTGCCAGCAGTGAATTGCAGGGGTTCAATCAGCCCCAGCATTTT.

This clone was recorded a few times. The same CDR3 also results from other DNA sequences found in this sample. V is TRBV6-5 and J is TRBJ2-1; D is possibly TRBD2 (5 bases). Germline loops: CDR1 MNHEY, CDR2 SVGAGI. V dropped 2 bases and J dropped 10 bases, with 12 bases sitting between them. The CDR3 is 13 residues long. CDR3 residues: CASSYLTGNEQFF. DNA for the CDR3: TGTGCCAGCAGTTACCTGACGGGGAACGAGCAGTTCTTC.

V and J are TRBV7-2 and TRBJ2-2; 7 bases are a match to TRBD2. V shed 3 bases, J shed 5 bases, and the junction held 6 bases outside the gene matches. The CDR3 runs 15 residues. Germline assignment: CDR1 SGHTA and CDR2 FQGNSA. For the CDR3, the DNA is TGTGCCAGCAGCTTGAGGGAGGGCCGGACCGGGGAGCTGTTTTTT. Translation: CASSLREGRTGELFF.

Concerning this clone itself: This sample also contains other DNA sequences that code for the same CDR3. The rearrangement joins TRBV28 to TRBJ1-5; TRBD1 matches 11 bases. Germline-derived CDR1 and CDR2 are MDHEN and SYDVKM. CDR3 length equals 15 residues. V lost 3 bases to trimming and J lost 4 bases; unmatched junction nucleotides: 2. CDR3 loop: CASSLGTGGNQPQHF. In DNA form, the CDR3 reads TGTGCCAGCAGTTTGGGGACAGGGGGAAATCAGCCCCAGCATTTT.

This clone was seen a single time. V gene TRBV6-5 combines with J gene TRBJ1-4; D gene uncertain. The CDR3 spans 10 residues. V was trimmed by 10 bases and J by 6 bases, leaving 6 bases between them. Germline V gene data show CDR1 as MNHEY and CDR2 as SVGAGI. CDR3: CATEYEKLFF. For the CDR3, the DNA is TGTGCCACCGAGTATGAAAAACTGTTTTTT.

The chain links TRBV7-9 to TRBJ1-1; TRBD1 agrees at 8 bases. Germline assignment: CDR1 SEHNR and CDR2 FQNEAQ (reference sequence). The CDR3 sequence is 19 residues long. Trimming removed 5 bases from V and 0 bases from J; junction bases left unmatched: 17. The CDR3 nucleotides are TGTGCCAGCAGCGCAGGGGGCCCAACCCTACTCTACTTGAACACTGAAGCTTTCTTT. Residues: CASSAGGPTLLYLNTEAFF.